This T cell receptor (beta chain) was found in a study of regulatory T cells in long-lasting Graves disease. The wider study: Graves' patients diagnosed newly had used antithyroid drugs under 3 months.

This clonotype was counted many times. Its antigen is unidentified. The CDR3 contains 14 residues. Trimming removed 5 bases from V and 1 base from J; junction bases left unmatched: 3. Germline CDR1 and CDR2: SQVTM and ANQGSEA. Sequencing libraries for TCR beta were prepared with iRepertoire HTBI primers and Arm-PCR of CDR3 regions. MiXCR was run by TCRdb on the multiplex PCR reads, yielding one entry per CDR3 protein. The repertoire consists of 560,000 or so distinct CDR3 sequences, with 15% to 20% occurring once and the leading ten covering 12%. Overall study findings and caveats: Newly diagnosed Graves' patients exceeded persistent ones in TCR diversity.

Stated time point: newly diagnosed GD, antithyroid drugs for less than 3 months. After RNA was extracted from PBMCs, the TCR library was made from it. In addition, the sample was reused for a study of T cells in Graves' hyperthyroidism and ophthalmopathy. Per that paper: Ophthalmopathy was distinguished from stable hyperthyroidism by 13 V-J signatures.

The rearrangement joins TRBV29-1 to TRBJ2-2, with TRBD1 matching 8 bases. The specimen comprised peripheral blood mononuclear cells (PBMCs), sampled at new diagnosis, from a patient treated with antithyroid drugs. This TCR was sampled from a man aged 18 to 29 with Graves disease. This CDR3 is CSVPRGLNTGELFF. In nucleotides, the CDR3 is TGCAGCGTTCCCAGGGGGCTGAACACCGGGGAGCTGTTTTTT.